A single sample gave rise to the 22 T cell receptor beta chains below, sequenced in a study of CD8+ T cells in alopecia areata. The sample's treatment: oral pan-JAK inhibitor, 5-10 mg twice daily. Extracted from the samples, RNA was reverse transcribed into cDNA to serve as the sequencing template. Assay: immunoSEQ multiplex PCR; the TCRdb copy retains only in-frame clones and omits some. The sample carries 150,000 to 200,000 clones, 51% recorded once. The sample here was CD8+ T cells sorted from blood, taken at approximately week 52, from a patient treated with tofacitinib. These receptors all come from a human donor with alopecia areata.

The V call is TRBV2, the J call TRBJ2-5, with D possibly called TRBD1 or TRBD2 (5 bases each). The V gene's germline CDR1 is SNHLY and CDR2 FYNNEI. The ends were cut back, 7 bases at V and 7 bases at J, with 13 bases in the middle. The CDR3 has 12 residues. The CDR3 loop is CASNRGDGTQYF. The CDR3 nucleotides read TGTGCCAGCAATAGAGGGGACGGGACCCAGTACTTC.

The CDR3 sequence: CATQGRGGYGYTF. The CDR3 DNA sequence: TGTGCCACCCAGGGGAGGGGCGGCTATGGCTACACCTTC. The chain combines TRBV2 with TRBJ1-2; D might be TRBD1 (6 bases). The CDR3 runs to 13 residues. Trimming removed 10 bases from V and 4 bases from J, with 16 bases in between. Germline lookup yields CDR1 SNHLY and CDR2 FYNNEI.

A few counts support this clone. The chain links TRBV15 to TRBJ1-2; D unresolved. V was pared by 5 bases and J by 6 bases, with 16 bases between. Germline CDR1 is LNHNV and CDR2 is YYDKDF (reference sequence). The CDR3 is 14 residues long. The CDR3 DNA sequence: TGTGCCACCAGCTCTTCGACGGAGTTTCATGGCTACACCTTC. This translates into CATSSSTEFHGYTF.

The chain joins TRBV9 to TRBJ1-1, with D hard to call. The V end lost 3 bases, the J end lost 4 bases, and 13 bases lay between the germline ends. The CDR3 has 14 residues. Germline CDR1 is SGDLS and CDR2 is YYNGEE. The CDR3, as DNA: TGTGCCAGCAGCGGGGGTCTACCTGGCACTGAAGCTTTCTTT. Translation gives CASSGGLPGTEAFF.

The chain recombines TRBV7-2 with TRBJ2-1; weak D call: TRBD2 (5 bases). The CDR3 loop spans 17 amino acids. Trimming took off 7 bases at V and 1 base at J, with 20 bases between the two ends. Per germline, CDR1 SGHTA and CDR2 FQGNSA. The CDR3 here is CASTQNGRRRSYNEQFF. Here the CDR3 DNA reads TGTGCCAGCACCCAAAACGGAAGACGGAGGTCCTACAATGAGCAGTTCTTC.

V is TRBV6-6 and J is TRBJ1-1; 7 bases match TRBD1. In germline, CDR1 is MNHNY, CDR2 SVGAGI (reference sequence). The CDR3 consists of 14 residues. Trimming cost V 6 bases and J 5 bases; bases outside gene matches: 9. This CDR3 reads CASSGIQGKTEAFF. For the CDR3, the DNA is TGTGCCAGCAGCGGCATACAGGGGAAAACTGAAGCTTTCTTT.

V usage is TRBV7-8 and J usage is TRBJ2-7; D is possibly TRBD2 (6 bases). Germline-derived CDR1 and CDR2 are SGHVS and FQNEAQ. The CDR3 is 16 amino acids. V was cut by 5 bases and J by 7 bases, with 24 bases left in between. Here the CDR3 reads CASSGTGTSTGQEQYF. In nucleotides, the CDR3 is TGTGCCAGCAGCGGAACCGGGACTTCGACTGGGCAGGAGCAGTACTTC. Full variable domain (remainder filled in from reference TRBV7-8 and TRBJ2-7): GAGVSQSPRYKVAKRGQDVALRCDPISGHVSLFWYQQALGQGPEFLTYFQNEAQLDKSGLPSDRFFAERPEGSVSTLKIQRTQQEDSAVYLCASSGTGTSTGQEQYFGPGTRLTVT.

CDR3 nucleotides: TGTGCCAGTAGTATCGCCAGCGATAGCAATCAGCCCCAGCATTTT. Translating it yields CASSIASDSNQPQHF. The chain links TRBV19 to TRBJ1-5, with D unresolved. The CDR3 has 15 residues. Germline V lookup: CDR1 LNHDA, CDR2 SQIVND (reference sequence). Trimming took off 3 bases at V and 0 bases at J, with 9 bases between the two ends. Combining the CDR3 with reference TRBV19 and TRBJ1-5 gives the whole variable domain DGGITQSPKYLFRKEGQNVTLSCEQNLNHDAMYWYRQDPGQGLRLIYYSQIVNDFQKGDIAEGYSVSREKKESFPLTVTSAQKNPTAFYLCASSIASDSNQPQHFGDGTRLSIL.

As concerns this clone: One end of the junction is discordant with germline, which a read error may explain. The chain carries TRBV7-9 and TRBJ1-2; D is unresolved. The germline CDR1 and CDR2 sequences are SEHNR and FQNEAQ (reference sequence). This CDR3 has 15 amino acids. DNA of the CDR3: TGTGCCAGCACCTTAACAGAATTACTAAACTATGGCTACACCTTC. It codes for CASTLTELLNYGYTF.

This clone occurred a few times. The CDR3 sequence is CASSRPGQTVAFF. For the CDR3, the DNA is TGTGCCAGCAGTCGACCGGGCCAGACTGTCGCTTTCTTT. V and J are TRBV7-9 and TRBJ1-1, with no clear D. The CDR3 covers 13 residues. Germline loops: CDR1 SEHNR, CDR2 FQNEAQ (reference sequence). Trimming pared 6 bases from V and 11 bases from J, leaving 19 bases between.

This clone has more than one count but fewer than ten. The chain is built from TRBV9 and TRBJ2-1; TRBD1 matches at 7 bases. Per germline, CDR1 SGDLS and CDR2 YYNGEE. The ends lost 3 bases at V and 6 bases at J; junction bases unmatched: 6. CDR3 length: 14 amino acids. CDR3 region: CASSAYWDSNEQFF. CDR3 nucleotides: TGTGCCAGCAGCGCCTACTGGGACAGCAATGAGCAGTTCTTC.

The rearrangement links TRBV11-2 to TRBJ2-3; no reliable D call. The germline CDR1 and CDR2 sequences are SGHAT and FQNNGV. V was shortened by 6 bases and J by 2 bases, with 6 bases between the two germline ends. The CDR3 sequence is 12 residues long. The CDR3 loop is CASRTLTDTQYF. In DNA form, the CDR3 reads TGTGCCAGCAGGACCCTCACAGATACGCAGTATTTT.

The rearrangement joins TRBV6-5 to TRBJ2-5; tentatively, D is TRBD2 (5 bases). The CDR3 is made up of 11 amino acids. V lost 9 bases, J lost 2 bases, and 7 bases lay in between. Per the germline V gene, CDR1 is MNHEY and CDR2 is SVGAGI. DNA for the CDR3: TGTGCCAGTAGGAGGCAAGAGACCCAGTACTTC. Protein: CASRRQETQYF.

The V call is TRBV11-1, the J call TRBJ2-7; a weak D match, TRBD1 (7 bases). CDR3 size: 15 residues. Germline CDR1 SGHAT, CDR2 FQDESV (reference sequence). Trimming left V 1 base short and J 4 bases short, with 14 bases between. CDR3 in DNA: TGTGCCAGCAGCTTAGGGACAGGAGGGAGATACGAGCAGTACTTC. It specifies CASSLGTGGRYEQYF.

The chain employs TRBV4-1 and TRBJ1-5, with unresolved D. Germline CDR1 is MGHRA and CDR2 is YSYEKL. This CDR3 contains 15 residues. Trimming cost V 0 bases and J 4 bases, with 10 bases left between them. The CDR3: CASSQDGFGNQPQHF. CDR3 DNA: TGCGCCAGCAGCCAAGACGGGTTTGGAAATCAGCCCCAGCATTTT.

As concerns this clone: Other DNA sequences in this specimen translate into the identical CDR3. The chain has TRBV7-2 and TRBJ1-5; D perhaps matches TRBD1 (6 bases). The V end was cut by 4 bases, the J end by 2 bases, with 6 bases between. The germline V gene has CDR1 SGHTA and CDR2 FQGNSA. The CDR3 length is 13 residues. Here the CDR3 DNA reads TGTGCCAGCAGCTACAGGGGCAATCAGCCCCAGCATTTT. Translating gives CASSYRGNQPQHF.

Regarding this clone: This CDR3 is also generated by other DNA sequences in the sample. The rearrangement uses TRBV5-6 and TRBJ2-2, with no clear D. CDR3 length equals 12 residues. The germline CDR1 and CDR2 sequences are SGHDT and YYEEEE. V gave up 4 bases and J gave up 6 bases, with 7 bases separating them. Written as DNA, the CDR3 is TGTGCCAGCAGCCCCGGCCCCGGGGAGCTGTTTTTT. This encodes CASSPGPGELFF.

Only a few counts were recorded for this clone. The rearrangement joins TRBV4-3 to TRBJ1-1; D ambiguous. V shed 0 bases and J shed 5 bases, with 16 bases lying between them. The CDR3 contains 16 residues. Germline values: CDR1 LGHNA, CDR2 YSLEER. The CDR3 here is CASSQDLGRWETEAFF. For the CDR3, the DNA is TGCGCCAGCAGCCAAGATCTGGGCCGGTGGGAGACTGAAGCTTTCTTT.

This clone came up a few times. The CDR3 region is CARQGNGANVLTF. The CDR3 DNA sequence: TGTGCCCGACAGGGGAACGGGGCCAACGTCCTGACTTTC. The rearrangement links TRBV2 to TRBJ2-6; 8 bases align to TRBD1. Germline assignment: CDR1 SNHLY and CDR2 FYNNEI. This CDR3 is built from 13 residues. With V trimmed by 11 bases and J by 4 bases, 4 bases remained unmatched.

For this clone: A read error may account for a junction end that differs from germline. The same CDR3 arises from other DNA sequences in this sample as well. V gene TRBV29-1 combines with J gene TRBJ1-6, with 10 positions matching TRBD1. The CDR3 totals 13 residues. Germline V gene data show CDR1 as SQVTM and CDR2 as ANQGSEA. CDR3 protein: CSALTGGNSPLHF. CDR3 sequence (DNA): TGCAGCGCTTTGACAGGGGGCAATTCACCCCTCCACTTC.

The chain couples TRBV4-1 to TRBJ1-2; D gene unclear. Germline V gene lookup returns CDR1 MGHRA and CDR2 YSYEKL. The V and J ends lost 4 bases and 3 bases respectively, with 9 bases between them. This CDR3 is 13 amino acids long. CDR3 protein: CASSPRRYYGYTF. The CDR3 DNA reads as TGCGCCAGCAGCCCTAGACGGTACTATGGCTACACCTTC.

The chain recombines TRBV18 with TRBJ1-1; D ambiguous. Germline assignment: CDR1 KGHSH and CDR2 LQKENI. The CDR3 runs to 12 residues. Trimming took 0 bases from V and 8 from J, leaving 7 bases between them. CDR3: CASSPPSTEAFF. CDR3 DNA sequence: TGTGCCAGCTCACCACCGTCGACAGAAGCTTTCTTT.